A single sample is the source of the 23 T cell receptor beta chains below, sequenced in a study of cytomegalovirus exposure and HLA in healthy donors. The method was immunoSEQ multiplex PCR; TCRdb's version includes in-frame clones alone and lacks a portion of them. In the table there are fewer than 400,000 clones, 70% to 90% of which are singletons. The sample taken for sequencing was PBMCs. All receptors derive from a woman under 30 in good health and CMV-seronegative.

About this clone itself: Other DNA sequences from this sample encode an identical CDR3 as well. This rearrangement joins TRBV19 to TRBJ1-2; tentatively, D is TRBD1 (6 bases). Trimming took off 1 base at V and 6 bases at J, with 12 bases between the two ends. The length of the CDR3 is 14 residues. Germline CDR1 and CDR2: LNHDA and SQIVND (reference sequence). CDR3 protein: CASSIGPRGDGYTF. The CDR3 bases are TGTGCCAGTAGTATAGGGCCCAGGGGTGATGGCTACACCTTC.

The CDR3 DNA sequence: TGCGCCAGCAGCCAAGACCCAGGTTGGGGGCTAGCGGCGAACACCGGGGAGCTGTTTTTT. As protein: CASSQDPGWGLAANTGELFF. This chain connects TRBV4-3 to TRBJ2-2; the D gene is possibly TRBD2 (7 bases). V was pared by 0 bases and J by 0 bases, with 20 bases between. The CDR3 is 20 amino acids. Germline values: CDR1 LGHNA, CDR2 YSLEER.

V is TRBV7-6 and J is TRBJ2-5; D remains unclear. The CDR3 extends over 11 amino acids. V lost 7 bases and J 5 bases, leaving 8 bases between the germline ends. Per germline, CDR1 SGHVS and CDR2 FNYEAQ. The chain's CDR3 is CASIYGETQYF. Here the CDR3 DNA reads TGTGCCAGCATCTACGGGGAGACCCAGTACTTC.

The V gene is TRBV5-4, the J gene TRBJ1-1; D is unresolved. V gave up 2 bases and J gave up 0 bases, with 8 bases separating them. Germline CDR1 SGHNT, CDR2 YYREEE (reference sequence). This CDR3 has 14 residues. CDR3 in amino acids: CASSFAPMNTEAFF. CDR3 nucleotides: TGTGCCAGCAGCTTTGCTCCTATGAACACTGAAGCTTTCTTT.

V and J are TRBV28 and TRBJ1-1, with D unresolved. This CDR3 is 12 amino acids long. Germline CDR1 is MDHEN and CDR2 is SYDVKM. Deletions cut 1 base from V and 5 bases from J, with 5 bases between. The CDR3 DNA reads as TGTGCCAGCAGTTTATCGGGTACTGAAGCTTTCTTT. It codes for CASSLSGTEAFF. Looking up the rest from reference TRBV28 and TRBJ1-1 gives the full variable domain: DVKVTQSSRYLVKRTGEKVFLECVQDMDHENMFWYRQDPGLGLRLIYFSYDVKMKEKGDIPEGYSVSREKKERFSLILESASTNQTSMYLCASSLSGTEAFFGQGTRLTVV.

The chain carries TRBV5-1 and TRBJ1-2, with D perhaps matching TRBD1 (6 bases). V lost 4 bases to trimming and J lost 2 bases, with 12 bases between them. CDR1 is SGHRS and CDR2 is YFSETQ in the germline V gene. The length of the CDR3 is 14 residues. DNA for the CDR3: TGCGCCAGCAGCCCCCGGACAGACAACTATGGCTACACCTTC. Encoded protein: CASSPRTDNYGYTF.

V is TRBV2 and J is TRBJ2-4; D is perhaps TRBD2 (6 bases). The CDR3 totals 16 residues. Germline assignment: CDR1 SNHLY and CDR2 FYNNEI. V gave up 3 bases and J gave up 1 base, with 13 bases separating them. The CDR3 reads CASSEGGRRAKNIQYF. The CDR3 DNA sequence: TGTGCCAGCAGTGAGGGGGGAAGACGGGCCAAAAACATTCAGTACTTC.

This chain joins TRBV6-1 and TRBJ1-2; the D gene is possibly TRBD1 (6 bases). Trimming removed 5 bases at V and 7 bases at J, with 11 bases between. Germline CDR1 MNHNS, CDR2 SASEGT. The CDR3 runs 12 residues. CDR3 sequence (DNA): TGTGCCAGCAGTCAACAGGGCCCTGGCTACACCTTC. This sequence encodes CASSQQGPGYTF.

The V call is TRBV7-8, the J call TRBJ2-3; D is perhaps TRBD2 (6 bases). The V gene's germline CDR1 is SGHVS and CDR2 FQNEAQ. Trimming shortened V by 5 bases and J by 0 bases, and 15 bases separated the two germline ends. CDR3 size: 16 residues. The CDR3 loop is CASSPRGSTSTDTQYF. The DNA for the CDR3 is TGTGCCAGCAGCCCGCGGGGTAGCACTAGCACAGATACGCAGTATTTT.

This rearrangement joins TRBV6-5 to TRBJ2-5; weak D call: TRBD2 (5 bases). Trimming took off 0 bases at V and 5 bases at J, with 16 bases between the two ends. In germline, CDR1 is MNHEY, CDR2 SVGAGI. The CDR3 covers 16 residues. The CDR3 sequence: CASSYSRDEGGETQYF. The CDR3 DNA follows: TGTGCCAGCAGTTACTCGAGAGACGAGGGTGGTGAGACCCAGTACTTC.

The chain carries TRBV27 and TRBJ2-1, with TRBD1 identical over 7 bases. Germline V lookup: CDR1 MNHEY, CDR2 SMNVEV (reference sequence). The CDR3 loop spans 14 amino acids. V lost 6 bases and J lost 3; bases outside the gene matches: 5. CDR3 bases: TGTGCCAGCAGCATAAACAGGGGCTACAATGAGCAGTTCTTC. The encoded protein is CASSINRGYNEQFF.

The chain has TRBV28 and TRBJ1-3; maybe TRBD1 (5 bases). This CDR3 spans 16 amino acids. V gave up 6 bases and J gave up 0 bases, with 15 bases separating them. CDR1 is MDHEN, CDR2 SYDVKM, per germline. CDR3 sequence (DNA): TGTGCCAGCAGGGGACGCGGGGTTAGCTCTGGAAACACCATATATTTT. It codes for CASRGRGVSSGNTIYF.

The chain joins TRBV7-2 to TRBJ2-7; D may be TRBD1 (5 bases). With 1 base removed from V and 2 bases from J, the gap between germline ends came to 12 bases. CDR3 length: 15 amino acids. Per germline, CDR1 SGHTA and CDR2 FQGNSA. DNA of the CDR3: TGTGCCAGCAGCTTAGAATTGGGGCCACCCTACGAGCAGTACTTC. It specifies CASSLELGPPYEQYF.

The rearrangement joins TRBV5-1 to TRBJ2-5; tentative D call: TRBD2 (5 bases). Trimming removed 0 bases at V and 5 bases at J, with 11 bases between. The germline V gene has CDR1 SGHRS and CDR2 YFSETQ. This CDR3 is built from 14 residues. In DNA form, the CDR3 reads TGCGCCAGCAGCTTGGGACAAACGGGGGAGACCCAGTACTTC. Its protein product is CASSLGQTGETQYF.

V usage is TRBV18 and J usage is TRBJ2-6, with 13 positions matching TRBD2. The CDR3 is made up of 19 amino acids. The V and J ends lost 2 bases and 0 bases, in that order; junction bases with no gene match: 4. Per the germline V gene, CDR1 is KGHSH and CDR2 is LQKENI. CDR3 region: CASSPGTSGTVSGANVLTF. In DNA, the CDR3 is TGTGCCAGCTCACCAGGGACTAGCGGGACTGTCTCTGGGGCCAACGTCCTGACTTTC.

CDR3 nucleotides: TGTGCCAGCAGTCAACCGGGACACCGGCAGGGCTACACCTTC. It is translated as CASSQPGHRQGYTF. The chain combines TRBV2 with TRBJ1-2, with D possibly being TRBD1 (6 bases). Trimming removed 5 bases from V and 8 bases from J, with 18 bases in between. The CDR3 spans 14 residues. From germline, CDR1 is SNHLY and CDR2 FYNNEI.

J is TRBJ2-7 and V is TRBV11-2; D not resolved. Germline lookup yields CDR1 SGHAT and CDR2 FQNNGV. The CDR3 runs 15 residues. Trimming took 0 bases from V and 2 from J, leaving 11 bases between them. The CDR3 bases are TGTGCCAGCAGCTTAGATCGACAAGTCACCTACGAGCAGTACTTC. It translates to CASSLDRQVTYEQYF. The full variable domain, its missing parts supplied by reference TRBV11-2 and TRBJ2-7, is EAGVAQSPRYKIIEKRQSVAFWCNPISGHATLYWYQQILGQGPKLLIQFQNNGVVDDSQLPKDRFSAERLKGVDSTLKIQPAKLEDSAVYLCASSLDRQVTYEQYFGPGTRLTVT.

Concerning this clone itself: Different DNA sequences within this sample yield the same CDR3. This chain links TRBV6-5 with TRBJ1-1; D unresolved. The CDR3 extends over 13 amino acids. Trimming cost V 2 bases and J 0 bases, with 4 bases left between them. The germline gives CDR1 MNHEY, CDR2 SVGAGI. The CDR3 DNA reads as TGTGCCAGCAGTTACCAGGTGAACACTGAAGCTTTCTTT. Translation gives CASSYQVNTEAFF.

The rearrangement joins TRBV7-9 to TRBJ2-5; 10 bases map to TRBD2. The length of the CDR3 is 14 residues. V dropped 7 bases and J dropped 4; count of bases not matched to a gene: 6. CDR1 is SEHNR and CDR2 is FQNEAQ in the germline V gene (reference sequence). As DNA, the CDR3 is TGTGCCAGCATCCTAGCGGGAGATCGAGAGACCCAGTACTTC. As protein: CASILAGDRETQYF. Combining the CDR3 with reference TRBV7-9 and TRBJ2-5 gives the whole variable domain DTGVSQNPRHKITKRGQNVTFRCDPISEHNRLYWYRQTLGQGPEFLTYFQNEAQLEKSRLLSDRFSAERPKGSFSTLEIQRTEQGDSAMYLCASILAGDRETQYFGPGTRLLVL.

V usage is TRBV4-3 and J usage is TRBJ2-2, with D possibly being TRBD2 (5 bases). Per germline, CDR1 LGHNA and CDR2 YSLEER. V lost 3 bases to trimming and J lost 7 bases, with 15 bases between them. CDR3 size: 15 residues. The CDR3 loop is CASSHGFPRGGELFF. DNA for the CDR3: TGCGCCAGCAGCCACGGATTCCCCCGGGGCGGGGAGCTGTTTTTT.

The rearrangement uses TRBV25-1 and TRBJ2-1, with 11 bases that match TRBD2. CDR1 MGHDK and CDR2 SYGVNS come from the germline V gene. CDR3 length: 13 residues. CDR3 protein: CAGGTSGYNEQFF. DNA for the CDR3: TGTGCTGGGGGGACTAGCGGCTACAATGAGCAGTTCTTC.

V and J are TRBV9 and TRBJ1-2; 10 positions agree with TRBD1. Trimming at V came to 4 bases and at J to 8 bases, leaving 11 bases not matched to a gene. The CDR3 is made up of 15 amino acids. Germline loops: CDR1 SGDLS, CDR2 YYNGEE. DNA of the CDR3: TGTGCCAGCAGCCCGGGGGGGACAGGGGAGAGAGGCTACACCTTC. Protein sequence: CASSPGGTGERGYTF.

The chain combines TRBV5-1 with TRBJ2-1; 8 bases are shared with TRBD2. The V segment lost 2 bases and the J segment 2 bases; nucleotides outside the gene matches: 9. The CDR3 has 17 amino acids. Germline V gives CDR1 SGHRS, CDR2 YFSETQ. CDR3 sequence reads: CASSFSGNLDPYNEQFF. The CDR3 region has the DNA TGCGCCAGCAGCTTTAGCGGGAATCTCGACCCCTACAATGAGCAGTTCTTC.